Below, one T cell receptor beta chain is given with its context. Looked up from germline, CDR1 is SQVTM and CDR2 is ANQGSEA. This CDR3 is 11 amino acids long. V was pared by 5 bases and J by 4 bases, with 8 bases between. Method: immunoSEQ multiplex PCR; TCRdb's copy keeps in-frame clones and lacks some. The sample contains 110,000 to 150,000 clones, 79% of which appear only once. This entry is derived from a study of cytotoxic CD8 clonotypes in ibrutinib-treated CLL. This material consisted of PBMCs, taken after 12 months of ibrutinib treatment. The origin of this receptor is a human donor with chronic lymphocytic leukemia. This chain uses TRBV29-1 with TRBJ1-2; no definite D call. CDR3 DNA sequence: TGCAGCGTTAGTAACCGCTATGGCTACACCTTC. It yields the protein CSVSNRYGYTF. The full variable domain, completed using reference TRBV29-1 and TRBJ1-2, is SAVISQKPSRDICQRGTSLTIQCQVDSQVTMMFWYRQQPGQSLTLIATANQGSEATYESGFVIDKFPISRPNLTFSTLTVSNMSPEDSSIYLCSVSNRYGYTFGSGTRLTVV.